This is a list of T cell receptor beta chains from one sample in a study of regulatory T cells in long-lasting Graves disease. TCRdb re-analysed the multiplex PCR reads in MiXCR, keeping a single row per CDR3 protein. The sample has some 410,000 distinct CDR3 sequences; around 17% are singletons. This same sample was also part of a study on T cells in Graves' hyperthyroidism and ophthalmopathy.

The specimen was peripheral blood mononuclear cells (PBMCs), collected at new diagnosis, from a patient treated with antithyroid drugs. These receptors were taken from a woman younger than 45 with Graves disease. Both conserved end residues are trimmed from each CDR3.

V gene	J gene	CDR3 protein
TRBV28	TRBJ1-2	ASRTPGQGVGGYT
TRBV2	TRBJ2-3	ATSPDFNTQY
TRBV11-2	TRBJ2-7	ASSSNRVLAGWEQY
TRBV11-2	TRBJ1-1	ASSLGRGRMNTETF
TRBV28	TRBJ1-2	ASSLLSGTGYYGYT
TRBV6-5	TRBJ2-2	ASSSPGGAETGELF
TRBV27	TRBJ2-3	ATNSGLDTQY
TRBV7-8	TRBJ2-2	ASSLVGLAGPQSTTGELF
TRBV2	.	ASSEPWLAGGETQY
TRBV13	TRBJ2-7	ASSLVPTSRREQY
TRBV27	TRBJ2-3	ASSPRTSGKSTDTQY
TRBV29-1	TRBJ1-2	SVEDGQRYGYT
TRBV7-9	TRBJ1-6	ASTINNSPLH
TRBV20-1	TRBJ1-5	SASPGGQPQH
TRBV7-2	TRBJ2-7	ASSFHTGTNMEGDEQY
TRBV10-3	TRBJ2-7	AISDRTGGAEQY
TRBV7-8	TRBJ2-5	ASSLQGAGETQY
TRBV28	TRBJ2-7	ASSFGLPYEQY
TRBV7-9	TRBJ2-1	ASSWLTGSEQL
TRBV20-1	TRBJ1-5	SAPSGSSAQH
TRBV12-3/TRBV12-4	TRBJ2-7	ASSRGGEQY
TRBV6-2/TRBV6-3	TRBJ1-1	ASSYSIRGSTEAF
TRBV7-9	TRBJ2-6	ASSLAGGTSFASGANVLT
TRBV28	TRBJ2-1	ASSLGDHYNEQF
TRBV10-1	TRBJ2-7	ASSDSETDQY
TRBV20-1	TRBJ2-1	SARDWGNRYNEQF
TRBV5-6	TRBJ2-1	ASSLPGVGNEQF
TRBV20-1	TRBJ2-7	SSGLAGHEQY
TRBV9	.	ASSQDQSQQETQY
TRBV24-1	TRBJ1-1	ATSDLRTGEAF
TRBV15	TRBJ2-3	ATSRVIQGIGPDTQY
TRBV27	TRBJ1-1	ASSAGSGHLTEAF
TRBV6-2/TRBV6-3	TRBJ2-3	ASTRAFPDTQY
TRBV20-1	TRBJ1-5	SATQRGDSNQPQH
TRBV10-3	TRBJ2-5	AIRLAGGETQY
TRBV12-3/TRBV12-4	TRBJ2-1	ASSLRDGYNEQF
TRBV13	TRBJ2-1	ASSSPQGRQF
TRBV30	TRBJ2-7	AWSRGQGVNEQY
TRBV2	TRBJ2-1	ALAALGGKEF
TRBV29-1	TRBJ2-5	SVSGEGGETQY
TRBV9	TRBJ2-1	ASSVMASGTVYNEQF
TRBV5-4	TRBJ1-5	ASSLGTNSNQPQH
TRBV29-1	TRBJ2-3	SVTSVAGLTDTQY
TRBV2	TRBJ2-1	ASSGGTGGEGEQF
TRBV5-1	TRBJ2-7	ASSLGTYSSYEQY
TRBV7-2	TRBJ1-3	ASKRFSGNTIY
TRBV7-6	TRBJ2-7	ASSSGTGAEEQY
TRBV9	TRBJ2-1	ASATGGGSGAEQF
TRBV7-8	TRBJ2-2	ASSLVGRSGSGELF
TRBV7-9	TRBJ2-7	ASSLFRGVASYEQY